This T cell receptor beta chain was captured in a study of blood T cell repertoires in COVID-19. The data were produced by immunoSEQ multiplex PCR, yet TCRdb's version contains in-frame clones alone and is incomplete. The table shows approximately 330,000 clones, with roughly 86% occurring only once. CDR3 length: 15 residues. V lost 4 bases, J lost 6 bases, and 19 bases lay in between. CDR1 is SGHNT, CDR2 YYREEE, per germline (reference sequence). The receptor was isolated from a woman in her 30s who had recovered from COVID-19. The V gene is TRBV5-4, the J gene TRBJ1-2; tentatively, D is TRBD1 (5 bases). The source material was PBMCs or T cells enriched from blood (not recorded which). The CDR3 DNA follows: TGTGCCAGCAGCCCCGGGGGGGGGACGGCTGATGGCTACACCTTC. It specifies CASSPGGGTADGYTF.